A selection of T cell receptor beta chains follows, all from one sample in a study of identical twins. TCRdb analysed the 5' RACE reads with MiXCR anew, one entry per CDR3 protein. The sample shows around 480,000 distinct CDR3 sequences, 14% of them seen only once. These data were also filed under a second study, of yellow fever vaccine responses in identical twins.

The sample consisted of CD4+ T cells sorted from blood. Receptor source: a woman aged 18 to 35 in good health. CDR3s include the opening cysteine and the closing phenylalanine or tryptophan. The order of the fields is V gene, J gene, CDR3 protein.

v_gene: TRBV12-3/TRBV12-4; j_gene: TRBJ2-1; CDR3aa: CASSPPGGTYNEQFF
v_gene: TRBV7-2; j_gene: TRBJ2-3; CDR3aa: CASSLVGTGGFLDTQYF
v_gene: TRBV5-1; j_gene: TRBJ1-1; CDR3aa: CASSWGQGARTEAFF
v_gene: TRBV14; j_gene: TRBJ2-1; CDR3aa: CASSRPGLAGNEQFF
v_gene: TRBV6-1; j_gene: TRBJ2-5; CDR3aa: CASSQTSGRQETQYF
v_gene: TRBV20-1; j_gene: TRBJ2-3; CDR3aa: CSADRGSTDTQYF
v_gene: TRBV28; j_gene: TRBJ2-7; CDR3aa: CASSDRMGQYF
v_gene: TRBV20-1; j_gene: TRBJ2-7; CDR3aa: CSATLTSGRPVEQYF
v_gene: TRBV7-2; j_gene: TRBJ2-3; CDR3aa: CASSLDSSSTDTQYF
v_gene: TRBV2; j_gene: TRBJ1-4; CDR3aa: CASGIQGREEKLFF
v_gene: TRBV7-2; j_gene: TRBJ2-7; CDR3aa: CASSTFRGGSYEQYF
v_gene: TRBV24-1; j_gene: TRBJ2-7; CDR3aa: CATSDGLGQVNEQYF
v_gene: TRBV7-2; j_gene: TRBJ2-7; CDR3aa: CASSRTSGESYEQYF
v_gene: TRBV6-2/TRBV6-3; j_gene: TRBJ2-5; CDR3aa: CASSQRDYQEETQYF
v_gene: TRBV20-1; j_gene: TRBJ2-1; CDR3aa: CSARISVNEQFF
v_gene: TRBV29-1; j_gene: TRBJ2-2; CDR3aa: CSAAEGQSNTGELFF
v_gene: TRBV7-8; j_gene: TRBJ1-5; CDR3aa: CASTTGQLNQPQHF
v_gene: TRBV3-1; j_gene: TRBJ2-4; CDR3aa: CASSHLGGLGKNIQYF
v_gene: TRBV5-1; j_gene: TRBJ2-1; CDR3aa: CASSLEGLNEQFF
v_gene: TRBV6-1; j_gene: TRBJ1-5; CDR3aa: CASRDRYSNQPQHF
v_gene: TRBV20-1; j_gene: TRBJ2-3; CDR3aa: CSARDRVLGTDTQYF
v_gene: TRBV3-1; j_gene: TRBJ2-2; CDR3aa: CASSLRTGGFAGELFF
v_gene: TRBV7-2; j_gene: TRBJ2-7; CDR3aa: CASSLGISYEQYF
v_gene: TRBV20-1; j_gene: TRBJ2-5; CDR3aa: CSAMAGGLETQYF
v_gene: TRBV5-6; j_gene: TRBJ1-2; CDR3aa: CASIAPTGSSYTF
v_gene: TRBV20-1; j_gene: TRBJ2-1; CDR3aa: CSARDPIGAREYAYNEQFF
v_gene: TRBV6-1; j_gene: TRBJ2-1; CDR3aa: CASSQSRLAGSHNEQFF
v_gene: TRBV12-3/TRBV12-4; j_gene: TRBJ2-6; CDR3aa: CASSLQRPGANVLTF
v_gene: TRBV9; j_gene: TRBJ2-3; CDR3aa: CASSTRTGGGADTQYF
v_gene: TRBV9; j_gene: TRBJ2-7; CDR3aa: CASSAPRDRGLYEQYF
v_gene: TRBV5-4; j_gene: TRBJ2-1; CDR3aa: CASSGSSGYNEQFF
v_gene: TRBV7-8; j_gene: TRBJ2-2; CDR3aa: CASSLRASGSGTGELFF
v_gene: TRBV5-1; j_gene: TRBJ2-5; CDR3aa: CASSLYIETQYF
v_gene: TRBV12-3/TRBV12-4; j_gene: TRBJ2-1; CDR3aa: CASRDPTVSQEQFF
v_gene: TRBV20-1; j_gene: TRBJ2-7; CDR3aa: CSAPEGGGPDEQYF
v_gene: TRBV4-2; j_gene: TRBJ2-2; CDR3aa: CASSQAKGQGRGTGELFF
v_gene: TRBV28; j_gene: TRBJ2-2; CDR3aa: CASSSSGQGNTGELFF
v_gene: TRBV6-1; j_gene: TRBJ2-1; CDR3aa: CASSTLSGTSGVNEQFF
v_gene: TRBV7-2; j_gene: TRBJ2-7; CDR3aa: CASSLSPGLAGQEQYF
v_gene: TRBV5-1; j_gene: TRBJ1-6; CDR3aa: CASSPLAGQGNSPLHF
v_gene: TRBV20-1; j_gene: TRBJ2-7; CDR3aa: CSASGPISYEQYF
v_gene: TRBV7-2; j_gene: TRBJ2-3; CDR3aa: CASSSPGLVTDTQYF
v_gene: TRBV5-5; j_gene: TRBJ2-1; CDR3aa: CASSLDMRGPQGEQFF
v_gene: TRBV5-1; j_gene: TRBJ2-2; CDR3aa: CASSPGLEPNTGELFF
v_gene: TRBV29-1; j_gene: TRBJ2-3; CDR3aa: CSVGEGADTQYF
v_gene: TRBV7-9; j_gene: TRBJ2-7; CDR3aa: CASSSTGGGYEQYF
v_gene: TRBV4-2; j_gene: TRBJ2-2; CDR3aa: CASSQGDGRDTGELFF
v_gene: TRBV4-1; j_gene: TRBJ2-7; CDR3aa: CASSQPLAGGSYEQYF
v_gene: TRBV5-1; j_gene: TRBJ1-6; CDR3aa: CASSLGAVDNSPLHF
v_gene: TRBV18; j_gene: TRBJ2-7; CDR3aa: CASSPRQGLYEQYF
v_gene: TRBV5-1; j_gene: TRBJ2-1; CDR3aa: CASSIQTSSYNEQFF
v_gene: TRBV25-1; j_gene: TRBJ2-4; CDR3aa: CASGRLGTEKNIQYF
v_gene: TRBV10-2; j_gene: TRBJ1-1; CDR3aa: CASSALPQGNTEAFF
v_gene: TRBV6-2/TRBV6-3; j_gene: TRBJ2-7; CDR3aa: CASRAVGQGKNYEQYF